This is a list of T cell receptor beta chains from one sample in a study of blood T cell repertoires in COVID-19. Using immunoSEQ multiplex PCR, the repertoire was profiled, and TCRdb retains in-frame clones only, with some absent. The profile shows about 170,000 clones, about four fifths of them singletons. The sequenced sample consisted of peripheral blood. The receptors here all came from a woman older than 75 with acute or convalescent COVID-19. Both conserved end residues are part of each CDR3. Fields, in order: V gene, D gene, J gene, clone size, CDR3 DNA, CDR3 protein. A D gene is named only where the DNA matches it firmly. Size is omitted from some rows. Given values are once, few, many or a class for expanded clones.

V gene: TRBV2; D gene: -; J gene: TRBJ1-1; clone size: -; CDR3 DNA: TGTGCCAGCAGTGCTCAGAGTCCGGGTATGAACACTGAAGCTTTCTTT; CDR3 protein: CASSAQSPGMNTEAFF
V gene: TRBV6-2/TRBV6-3; D gene: -; J gene: TRBJ1-5; clone size: -; CDR3 DNA: TGTGCCAGCAGTGGGCGTAGCAATCAGCCCCAGCATTTT; CDR3 protein: CASSGRSNQPQHF
V gene: TRBV6-5; D gene: -; J gene: TRBJ2-5; clone size: -; CDR3 DNA: TGTGCCAGTCGTGAGTTAGAGGGCAGTCAAGAGACCCAGTACTTC; CDR3 protein: CASRELEGSQETQYF
V gene: TRBV18; D gene: TRBD2; J gene: TRBJ2-3; clone size: -; CDR3 DNA: TGTGCCAGCTCGGGAGCGGGGGATACGCAGTATTTT; CDR3 protein: CASSGAGDTQYF
V gene: TRBV24-1; D gene: -; J gene: TRBJ2-1; clone size: -; CDR3 DNA: TGTGCCACCAGTGATCCCGACAAGGATGAGCAGTTCTTC; CDR3 protein: CATSDPDKDEQFF
V gene: TRBV28; D gene: TRBD1; J gene: TRBJ2-2; clone size: -; CDR3 DNA: TGTGCCAGCAGTTATACTTGGACAGGGGTGGCCGGGGAGCTGTTTTTT; CDR3 protein: CASSYTWTGVAGELFF
V gene: TRBV4-2; D gene: -; J gene: TRBJ1-6; clone size: -; CDR3 DNA: TGTGCCAGCAACCTCGGGAGGGGCGATTCACCCCTCCACTTT; CDR3 protein: CASNLGRGDSPLHF
V gene: TRBV19; D gene: TRBD1; J gene: TRBJ1-4; clone size: -; CDR3 DNA: TGTGCCAGTAGTATCGACAGGGGGCTCGGTGAAAAACTGTTTTTT; CDR3 protein: CASSIDRGLGEKLFF
V gene: TRBV3-1/TRBV3-2; D gene: -; J gene: TRBJ2-3; clone size: -; CDR3 DNA: TGTGCCAGCAGCCAAGCCCCCGACTCAACAGATACGCAGTATTTT; CDR3 protein: CASSQAPDSTDTQYF
V gene: TRBV4-2; D gene: -; J gene: TRBJ2-5; clone size: -; CDR3 DNA: TGTGCCAGCAGCCAAGTCACAGAGCAAGAGACCCAGTACTTC; CDR3 protein: CASSQVTEQETQYF
V gene: TRBV12-3/TRBV12-4; D gene: -; J gene: TRBJ1-1; clone size: -; CDR3 DNA: TGTGCCAGCTTAAGGGGCAAGAACACTGAAGCTTTCTTT; CDR3 protein: CASLRGKNTEAFF
V gene: TRBV15; D gene: TRBD1; J gene: TRBJ1-2; clone size: -; CDR3 DNA: TGTGCCACCAGCAGAGATAAGGGGGCGAGTATGACCTTC; CDR3 protein: CATSRDKGASMTF
V gene: TRBV7-2; D gene: TRBD2; J gene: TRBJ2-5; clone size: -; CDR3 DNA: TGTGCCAGCAGCTCGAGCGGGGGGGTGGAGACCCAGTACTTC; CDR3 protein: CASSSSGGVETQYF
V gene: TRBV25-1; D gene: TRBD1; J gene: TRBJ2-4; clone size: -; CDR3 DNA: TGTGCCAGCAGTGCCTCCGGGACAGGGAACAAAAACATTCAGTACTTC; CDR3 protein: CASSASGTGNKNIQYF
V gene: TRBV30; D gene: -; J gene: TRBJ1-4; clone size: -; CDR3 DNA: TGTGCCTGGAATGCAGGGCCTAATGAAAAACTGTTTTTT; CDR3 protein: CAWNAGPNEKLFF
V gene: TRBV30; D gene: -; J gene: TRBJ1-5; clone size: -; CDR3 DNA: TGTGCCTGGAGTGTAAGGGCCGGAGGCGATCAGCCCCAGCATTTT; CDR3 protein: CAWSVRAGGDQPQHF
V gene: TRBV7-9; D gene: TRBD1; J gene: TRBJ2-7; clone size: -; CDR3 DNA: TGTGCCAGCAGACCGACAGGGAGAAATGAGCAGTACTTC; CDR3 protein: CASRPTGRNEQYF
V gene: TRBV27; D gene: TRBD1; J gene: TRBJ2-1; clone size: -; CDR3 DNA: TGTGCCAGCAGTGACCGGGACAGGGCAGGCAATGAGCAGTTCTTC; CDR3 protein: CASSDRDRAGNEQFF
V gene: TRBV11-2; D gene: TRBD1; J gene: TRBJ2-2; clone size: few; CDR3 DNA: TGTGCCAGCAGCCCAACAGGGGTGGACACCGGGGAGCTGTTTTTT; CDR3 protein: CASSPTGVDTGELFF
V gene: TRBV11-2; D gene: TRBD2; J gene: TRBJ2-7; clone size: -; CDR3 DNA: TGTGCCAGCAGCCCGAGCGGGAGTGGGGAGCAGTACTTC; CDR3 protein: CASSPSGSGEQYF
V gene: TRBV7-8; D gene: TRBD1; J gene: TRBJ1-1; clone size: -; CDR3 DNA: TGTGCCAGCAGCCCCATCGACAGGGTTGGCACTGAAGCTTTCTTT; CDR3 protein: CASSPIDRVGTEAFF
V gene: TRBV9; D gene: TRBD2; J gene: TRBJ2-3; clone size: -; CDR3 DNA: TGTGCCAGCAGCGTAGGGGTTAGCGGGAGCACAGATACGCAGTATTTT; CDR3 protein: CASSVGVSGSTDTQYF
V gene: TRBV6-6; D gene: TRBD1; J gene: TRBJ1-4; clone size: once; CDR3 DNA: TGTGCCAGCAGGACAGGGTCCACTAATGAAAAACTGTTTTTT; CDR3 protein: CASRTGSTNEKLFF
V gene: TRBV4-2; D gene: -; J gene: TRBJ2-5; clone size: -; CDR3 DNA: TGTGCCAGCAGCCAAGGTCTCGGGGGAGAGGGAGAGACCCAGTACTTC; CDR3 protein: CASSQGLGGEGETQYF
V gene: TRBV14; D gene: -; J gene: TRBJ2-3; clone size: -; CDR3 DNA: TGTGCCAGCAGCCAAGTTAGGGGAACAGATACGCAGTATTTT; CDR3 protein: CASSQVRGTDTQYF
V gene: TRBV24-1; D gene: TRBD1; J gene: TRBJ2-2; clone size: -; CDR3 DNA: TGTGCCACCAGTGCAGGGGGAACAGGGCCCGGGGAGCTGTTTTTT; CDR3 protein: CATSAGGTGPGELFF
V gene: TRBV18; D gene: TRBD2; J gene: TRBJ2-1; clone size: once; CDR3 DNA: TGTGCCAGCTCACCGAGACTAGCGGGGGGCACCTTTCCCAATGAGCAGTTCTTC; CDR3 protein: CASSPRLAGGTFPNEQFF
V gene: TRBV9; D gene: TRBD2; J gene: TRBJ2-3; clone size: -; CDR3 DNA: TGTGCCAGCAGCGTAGGGGGAGCGGGAGGGCCCACAGATACGCAGTATTTT; CDR3 protein: CASSVGGAGGPTDTQYF
V gene: TRBV5-1; D gene: TRBD1; J gene: TRBJ2-7; clone size: -; CDR3 DNA: TGCGCCAGCAGCGGAACGGACAGGGCAACATCCTACGAGCAGTACTTC; CDR3 protein: CASSGTDRATSYEQYF
V gene: TRBV27; D gene: -; J gene: TRBJ2-7; clone size: -; CDR3 DNA: TGTGCCAGCAGCGGTCTCACGGGGACAAATTCCTACGAGCAGTACTTC; CDR3 protein: CASSGLTGTNSYEQYF
V gene: TRBV7-2; D gene: TRBD2; J gene: TRBJ2-1; clone size: -; CDR3 DNA: TGTGCCAGCAGCTTAATGCGACTAGCGGGAGAGGGGTCCTACAATGAGCAGTTCTTC; CDR3 protein: CASSLMRLAGEGSYNEQFF
V gene: TRBV30; D gene: TRBD2; J gene: TRBJ2-7; clone size: -; CDR3 DNA: TGTGCCTGGCGGAAAAGGGCGGGAGTTTCCTACGAGCAGTACTTC; CDR3 protein: CAWRKRAGVSYEQYF
V gene: TRBV5-1; D gene: -; J gene: TRBJ2-5; clone size: -; CDR3 DNA: TGCGCCAGCAGCTTGCAGGGCCTACTCCAAGAGACCCAGTACTTC; CDR3 protein: CASSLQGLLQETQYF
V gene: TRBV4-3; D gene: TRBD1; J gene: TRBJ2-3; clone size: once; CDR3 DNA: TGCGCCAGCAGCCGGGACAGGGATAGCACAGATACGCAGTATTTT; CDR3 protein: CASSRDRDSTDTQYF
V gene: TRBV30; D gene: -; J gene: TRBJ2-7; clone size: -; CDR3 DNA: TGTGCCTGGAGTAGACAGGCTGACGAGCAGTACTTC; CDR3 protein: CAWSRQADEQYF
V gene: TRBV28; D gene: TRBD1; J gene: TRBJ1-5; clone size: once; CDR3 DNA: TGTGCCAGCAGTTCCGGACAGGCCGGAACAACGTATAGCAATCAGCCCCAGCATTTT; CDR3 protein: CASSSGQAGTTYSNQPQHF
V gene: TRBV5-4; D gene: TRBD1; J gene: TRBJ2-3; clone size: -; CDR3 DNA: TGTGCCAGCAGCCGAGATCCTTCGGGACAGCGGTATTTT; CDR3 protein: CASSRDPSGQRYF
V gene: TRBV5-4; D gene: TRBD1; J gene: TRBJ1-1; clone size: once; CDR3 DNA: TGTGCCAGCAGCCCACAGGGGGACACTGAAGCTTTCTTT; CDR3 protein: CASSPQGDTEAFF
V gene: TRBV5-1; D gene: -; J gene: TRBJ1-1; clone size: -; CDR3 DNA: TGCGCCAGCAGGCCCAGGGGCGAAGGGCTGAACACTGAAGCTTTCTTT; CDR3 protein: CASRPRGEGLNTEAFF
V gene: TRBV10-3; D gene: TRBD1; J gene: TRBJ1-3; clone size: few; CDR3 DNA: TGTGCCATCAGCCCGACAGGGCTTACTGGAAACACCATATATTTT; CDR3 protein: CAISPTGLTGNTIYF
V gene: TRBV19; D gene: -; J gene: TRBJ2-2; clone size: few; CDR3 DNA: TGTGCCAGTACCCTTACAGGGACCGGGGAGCTGTTTTTT; CDR3 protein: CASTLTGTGELFF
V gene: TRBV11-3; D gene: TRBD1; J gene: TRBJ2-5; clone size: -; CDR3 DNA: TGTGCCAGCAGCCCCGGGACAGAAGAGACCCAGTACTTC; CDR3 protein: CASSPGTEETQYF
V gene: TRBV5-1; D gene: TRBD1; J gene: TRBJ2-7; clone size: once; CDR3 DNA: TGCGCCAGCAGCTTCGGGACAGGTCACTCCTACGAGCAGTACTTC; CDR3 protein: CASSFGTGHSYEQYF
V gene: TRBV18; D gene: -; J gene: TRBJ1-5; clone size: -; CDR3 DNA: TGTGCCAGCTCACCTGAGGGAGAGCAGCCCCAGCATTTT; CDR3 protein: CASSPEGEQPQHF
V gene: TRBV19; D gene: TRBD1; J gene: TRBJ2-7; clone size: -; CDR3 DNA: TGTGCCAGTAGTGGACAGGGGTTCGAGCAGTACTTC; CDR3 protein: CASSGQGFEQYF
V gene: TRBV6-5; D gene: -; J gene: TRBJ1-6; clone size: -; CDR3 DNA: TGTGCCACTGGGGAGTCACCCCTCCACTTT; CDR3 protein: CATGESPLHF
V gene: TRBV9; D gene: -; J gene: TRBJ2-1; clone size: -; CDR3 DNA: TGTGCCAGCGGGGCGGGATCGTATGAGCAGTTCTTC; CDR3 protein: CASGAGSYEQFF
V gene: TRBV19; D gene: -; J gene: TRBJ1-2; clone size: -; CDR3 DNA: TGTGCCAGTAGTAATTGGGGGCTCAATGGCTACACCTTC; CDR3 protein: CASSNWGLNGYTF
V gene: TRBV28; D gene: TRBD2; J gene: TRBJ2-7; clone size: -; CDR3 DNA: TGTGCCAGCAGTATGTTAGGACTAGCGGGGGGTACTAGCTCCTACGAGCAGTACTTC; CDR3 protein: CASSMLGLAGGTSSYEQYF